The T cell receptor beta chain under discussion was sequenced for a study of spatial heterogeneity in lung cancer. Study-wide results and limits: The study found that expanded intratumoral alpha and beta TCR counts tracked tumor mutation counts.

TCRdb reprocessed the 5' RACE reads with MiXCR, giving one entry per CDR3 protein. The table shows about 10,000 distinct CDR3 sequences, with about 5.7% occurring only once. This clonotype was observed at least ten times. Antigen: not known. For a library built for alpha chains, this beta chain is a stray read; little rests on its size. As to time point: sample taken at primary tumor resection. The sequenced sample was lung tumor tissue, obtained at surgery. The sequence derives from a male donor with early-stage non-small cell lung cancer.

The CDR3 DNA reads TGCAGTGCTAGAGATAATGGGAACACCGGGGAGCTGTTTTTT. Its protein product is CSARDNGNTGELFF. The rearrangement uses TRBV20-1 and TRBJ2-2; D is undetermined. Germline V gene lookup returns CDR1 DFQATT and CDR2 SNEGSKA (reference sequence). The CDR3 has 14 residues. V dropped 0 bases and J dropped 1 base, with 6 bases sitting between them.